This T cell receptor beta chain was sequenced for a study of T-cell memory formation after mild COVID-19. Overall study: TCR clusters were mostly donor specific. Overall study findings and caveats: The study found contracting CD4+ clones mainly in CM and EM and contracting CD8+ clones in EMRA.

This clonotype was counted a few times. Its antigen remains unknown. It was 5'RACE with constant-segment primers that produced the TCR alpha and TCR beta cDNA libraries, which carried sample barcodes and UMIs. TCRdb re-derived calls from the 5' RACE reads in MiXCR, one entry per CDR3 protein. The table shows 200,000 to 300,000 distinct CDR3 sequences, with over 15% occurring only once. V was clipped by 2 bases and J by 3 bases, with 16 bases between them. This CDR3 contains 16 residues. The germline V gene encodes CDR1 SGHTA and CDR2 FQGTGA. The chain has TRBV7-3 and TRBJ2-5, with unresolved D. The material sequenced was PBMCs or a T cell subset sorted from them (not recorded which). The clonotype comes from a young man who had mild COVID-19 (a few samples of this study predate the infection). Cell type and time point are not known. This CDR3 reads CASSLLGRVAEETQYF. The CDR3 DNA reads TGTGCCAGCAGCTTATTGGGCCGAGTGGCTGAAGAGACCCAGTACTTC. The full variable domain, its missing parts supplied by reference TRBV7-3 and TRBJ2-5, is GAGVSQTPSNKVTEKGKYVELRCDPISGHTALYWYRQSLGQGPEFLIYFQGTGAADDSGLPNDRFFAVRPEGSVSTLKIQRTERGDSAVYLCASSLLGRVAEETQYFGPGTRLLVL.